Following are 4 T cell receptor beta chains from one sample sequenced in a study of OX40 agonist ivuxolimab in advanced cancers. The method was immunoSEQ multiplex PCR; TCRdb's version includes in-frame clones alone and lacks a portion of them. This table has about 42,000 clones, around 85% appearing once. The material sequenced was CD4+ or CD8+ T cells sorted from blood, taken in a trial of the OX40 agonist ivuxolimab. These receptors came from an adult with an advanced solid tumor such as melanoma, head and neck, liver or kidney cancer.

CDR3 sequence (DNA): TGTGCCAGCAGCTTAGGCGTTGCGGGGGGGATTTACAATGAGCAGTTCTTC. Translation gives CASSLGVAGGIYNEQFF. This chain connects TRBV13 to TRBJ2-1; TRBD2 matches at 9 bases. This CDR3 contains 17 residues. The trim removed 0 bases at V and 4 bases at J, leaving 7 bases unmatched. Germline V gives CDR1 PRHDT, CDR2 FYEKMQ (reference sequence).

The chain recombines TRBV28 with TRBJ2-3; D ambiguous. CDR1 MDHEN and CDR2 SYDVKM come from the germline V gene. Trimming stripped 10 bases from V and 6 bases from J, with 14 bases between. The CDR3 runs to 12 residues. CDR3 in DNA: TGTGCCACCCGCCCTCTGGGGGATACGCAGTATTTT. As protein: CATRPLGDTQYF.

The chain links TRBV6-4 to TRBJ1-5; D unclear. V lost 0 bases and J 7 bases, leaving 13 bases between the germline ends. The CDR3 contains 15 residues. Looked up from germline, CDR1 is MRHNA and CDR2 is SNTAGT. CDR3 residues: CASSDSWGAGQPQHF. CDR3 bases: TGTGCCAGCAGTGACTCCTGGGGAGCGGGGCAGCCCCAGCATTTT.

The chain employs TRBV4-2 and TRBJ2-2; D is ambiguous. The CDR3 is 14 residues long. The germline V gene encodes CDR1 LGHNA and CDR2 YNFKEQ. V lost 1 base, J lost 7 bases, and 10 bases lay in between. CDR3 bases: TGTGCCAGCAGCCAAGCGGAAACTGGCGGGGAGCTGTTTTTT. Its translation: CASSQAETGGELFF.